This entry lists 12 T cell receptor beta chains sequenced from one sample in a study of blood T cell repertoires in COVID-19. Profiled with immunoSEQ multiplex PCR; TCRdb holds only in-frame clones, not every one. Of some 170,000 clones in the sample, 70% to 85% were seen once. Sequencing was carried out using PBMCs or T cells enriched from blood (not recorded which). The origin of the receptors is a man aged 45-65 years who had recovered from COVID-19.

The chain carries TRBV3-1 (or the pseudogene TRBV3-2) and TRBJ2-7, with D unresolved. V was shortened by 1 base and J by 3 bases, with 4 bases between the two germline ends. The CDR3 has 12 amino acids. Germline values: CDR1 LGHDT, CDR2 YNNKEL (reference sequence). CDR3 loop: CASSQAYYEQYF. DNA for the CDR3: TGTGCCAGCAGCCAAGCGTACTACGAGCAGTACTTC.

The V and J genes are TRBV5-1 and TRBJ1-2; 8 nucleotides line up with TRBD1. CDR3 length: 17 residues. Germline V gives CDR1 SGHRS, CDR2 YFSETQ. Trimming took 3 bases from V and 0 from J; bases not matched to a gene: 10. CDR3 coding DNA: TGCGCCAGCAGCTCAGGACAGGGAGTGGGTACTAACTATGGCTACACCTTC. This encodes CASSSGQGVGTNYGYTF. Full variable domain (rest looked up from reference TRBV5-1 and TRBJ1-2): KAGVTQTPRYLIKTRGQQVTLSCSPISGHRSVSWYQQTPGQGLQFLFEYFSETQRNKGNFPGRFSGRQFSNSRSEMNVSTLELGDSALYLCASSSGQGVGTNYGYTFGSGTRLTVV.

The chain has TRBV10-2 and TRBJ1-1, with D maybe TRBD1 (6 bases). CDR1 WSHSY and CDR2 SAAADI come from the germline V gene. Trimming cost V 6 bases and J 1 base, with 12 bases left between them. The CDR3 totals 14 residues. As DNA, the CDR3 is TGCGCCAGCAGCCACAGGGTAACGAACACTGAAGCTTTCTTT. Amino acids: CASSHRVTNTEAFF.

The chain carries TRBV19 and TRBJ2-7; D not resolved. Germline CDR1 reads LNHDA; CDR2 reads SQIVND (reference sequence). The CDR3 has 12 amino acids. Deletions cut 6 bases from V and 5 bases from J, with 11 bases between. The CDR3 loop reads CASRSSLHEQYF. In DNA form, the CDR3 reads TGTGCCAGTAGGAGTAGCTTACACGAGCAGTACTTC.

The chain recombines TRBV27 with TRBJ1-6; D not certain. Germline V CDR1 and CDR2: MNHEY, SMNVEV (reference sequence). The CDR3 contains 18 residues. Between the trimmed V and J ends, which lost 2 bases and 0 bases, there was a span of 14 bases. CDR3 in DNA: TGTGCCAGCAGTTTAGAGGGTAGTATCAGCTCCTATAATTCACCCCTCCACTTT. It codes for CASSLEGSISSYNSPLHF.

The chain recombines TRBV9 with TRBJ2-6; 7 bases agree with TRBD1. From germline, CDR1 is SGDLS and CDR2 YYNGEE. The trim removed 4 bases at V and 0 bases at J, leaving 10 bases unmatched. The CDR3 runs 18 residues. CDR3 sequence (DNA): TGTGCCAGCAGCACCGCCCCGGGACAGTCCTCTGGGGCCAACGTCCTGACTTTC. Its translation: CASSTAPGQSSGANVLTF.

The chain couples TRBV6-5 to TRBJ2-2; possible D gene TRBD2, 6 bases. The CDR3 is 15 amino acids. In germline, CDR1 is MNHEY, CDR2 SVGAGI. V lost 4 bases, J lost 8 bases, and 17 bases lay in between. CDR3 in amino acids: CASSLRISGSGELFF. The CDR3 coding sequence is TGTGCCAGCAGTTTGCGGATTAGCGGCTCTGGGGAGCTGTTTTTT.

This sequence joins TRBV12-3 or TRBV12-4 and TRBJ1-1; TRBD1 matches 7 bases. The length of the CDR3 is 13 residues. The ends lost 10 bases at V and 4 bases at J; junction bases unmatched: 9. In DNA form, the CDR3 reads TGTGCCACCAGGGGGGGAGGGTTCACTGAAGCTTTCTTT. It yields the protein CATRGGGFTEAFF.

The chain employs TRBV27 and TRBJ1-2; perhaps TRBD1 as D (5 bases). The germline gives CDR1 MNHEY, CDR2 SMNVEV (reference sequence). The CDR3 has 15 amino acids. V lost 0 bases and J lost 6, with 14 bases in between. The CDR3 coding sequence is TGTGCCAGCAGTTTATCGATAGGGGCTCTCGATGGCTACACCTTC. Its protein product is CASSLSIGALDGYTF.

The rearrangement links TRBV3-1 (or the pseudogene TRBV3-2) to TRBJ1-3; 9 bases are shared with TRBD1. Germline-derived CDR1 and CDR2 are LGHDT and YNNKEL (reference sequence). J was trimmed by 3 bases and V by 6 bases; bases with no gene match: 6. The CDR3 is 15 residues long. CDR3 DNA: TGTGCCAGCAGTGTGACAGGGGGAGATGGAAACACCATATATTTT. Its translation: CASSVTGGDGNTIYF.

The V and J genes are TRBV30 and TRBJ1-1, with 10 bases aligning to TRBD1. The V segment lost 8 bases and the J segment 1 base; nucleotides outside the gene matches: 16. Germline-derived CDR1 and CDR2 are GTSNPN and SVGIG (reference sequence). The CDR3 extends over 17 amino acids. CDR3 sequence (DNA): TGTGCCATCAAAATCCGGGACAGGGGCCTTGGGAACACTGAAGCTTTCTTT. Translating gives CAIKIRDRGLGNTEAFF.

The chain employs TRBV3-1 (or the pseudogene TRBV3-2) and TRBJ1-5; D not resolved. The CDR3 sequence is 13 residues long. Germline values: CDR1 LGHDT, CDR2 YNNKEL (reference sequence). V lost 1 base and J lost 8, with 9 bases in between. The CDR3 is CASSQGASEPQHF. DNA of the CDR3: TGTGCCAGCAGCCAAGGTGCGAGCGAGCCCCAGCATTTT.